The clone carrying this T cell receptor (beta chain) was seen only a few times. The data were obtained in a study of blood T cell repertoires in COVID-19. Study-wide context: Sample material is recorded as cDNA or gDNA derived from T cells, B-cell-depleted T cells, or PBMCs.

V was clipped by 5 bases and J by 0 bases, with 13 bases between them. Per the germline V gene, CDR1 is LNHDA and CDR2 is SQIVND (reference sequence). The CDR3 is 16 amino acids. Assay used: immunoSEQ multiplex PCR; TCRdb lists only in-frame clones, some missing. The repertoire holds more than 150,000 clones, approximately 79% seen once, with approximately 27% in the top ten. The J gene is TRBJ1-4, the V gene TRBV19; tentatively, D is TRBD1 (6 bases). Source material: peripheral blood. The clonotype originates from a woman aged 70 to 79 with acute or convalescent COVID-19. This CDR3 is CASSPGQRSTNEKLFF. The CDR3 DNA reads TGTGCCAGTAGTCCTGGACAGAGATCAACTAATGAAAAACTGTTTTTT. The complete variable domain, with remaining parts taken from reference TRBV19 and TRBJ1-4, reads DGGITQSPKYLFRKEGQNVTLSCEQNLNHDAMYWYRQDPGQGLRLIYYSQIVNDFQKGDIAEGYSVSREKKESFPLTVTSAQKNPTAFYLCASSPGQRSTNEKLFFGSGTQLSVL.